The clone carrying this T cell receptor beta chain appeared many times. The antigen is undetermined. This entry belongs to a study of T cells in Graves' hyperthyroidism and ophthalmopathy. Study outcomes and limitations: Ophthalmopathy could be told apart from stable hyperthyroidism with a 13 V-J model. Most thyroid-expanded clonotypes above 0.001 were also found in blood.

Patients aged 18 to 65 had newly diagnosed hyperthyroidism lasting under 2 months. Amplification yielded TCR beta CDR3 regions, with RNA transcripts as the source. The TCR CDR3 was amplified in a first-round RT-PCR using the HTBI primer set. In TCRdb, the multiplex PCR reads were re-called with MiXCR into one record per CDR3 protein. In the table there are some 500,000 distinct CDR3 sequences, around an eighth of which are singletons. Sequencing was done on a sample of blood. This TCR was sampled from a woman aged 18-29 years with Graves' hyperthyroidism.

The CDR3 region is CASSQRLEAFF. As DNA, the CDR3 is TGTGCCAGCAGCCAAAGACTCGAAGCTTTCTTT. This sequence joins TRBV12-3 or TRBV12-4 and TRBJ1-1; D call uncertain. The CDR3 is 11 amino acids. With 6 bases removed from V and 8 bases from J, the gap between germline ends came to 10 bases.